What follows are 7 T cell receptor beta chains derived from one specimen sequenced in a study of siplizumab effects on memory and regulatory T cells. The data were produced by immunoSEQ multiplex PCR, yet TCRdb's version contains in-frame clones alone and is incomplete. The sample has some 100,000 clones; about 90% are singletons. Sequencing used CD4+ T cells sorted from blood. The source is a human donor in good health. Some clones in this sample may be carry-over from other donors' samples.

This clone is a singleton in its sample. The J gene is TRBJ1-5, the V gene TRBV10-3, with unresolved D. Germline-derived CDR1 and CDR2 are ENHRY and SYGVKD. The CDR3 loop spans 12 amino acids. CDR3 coding DNA: TGTATCCATCGGGATACCAATCAGCCCCAGCATTTT. It yields the protein CIHRDTNQPQHF.

The V gene is TRBV13, the J gene TRBJ2-3; 9 bases fit TRBD2. Germline V CDR1 and CDR2: PRHDT, FYEKMQ (reference sequence). This CDR3 is 15 amino acids long. V trimming: 3 bases; J trimming: 0 bases; junction bases outside the gene matches: 1. CDR3 loop: CASSLTSGSTDTQYF. The CDR3 DNA follows: TGTGCCAGCAGCTTGACTAGCGGTAGCACAGATACGCAGTATTTT.

V is TRBV10-1 and J is TRBJ2-3; maybe TRBD1 (5 bases). CDR3 length: 13 residues. Germline loops: CDR1 WNHNN, CDR2 SYGVQD (reference sequence). V lost 2 bases to trimming and J lost 4 bases, with 7 bases between them. In nucleotides, the CDR3 is TGCGCCAGCAGTGAGATAGGGGCAGATACGCAGTATTTT. This gives the protein CASSEIGADTQYF.

The V gene is TRBV5-1, the J gene TRBJ1-1, with 9 bases that match TRBD1. The germline CDR1 and CDR2 sequences are SGHRS and YFSETQ. J lost 1 base, V lost 4 bases, and 14 bases had no gene match. The CDR3 totals 18 residues. This CDR3 is CASSGGPTGGSGNTEAFF. CDR3 nucleotides: TGCGCCAGCAGCGGGGGCCCAACAGGGGGCAGTGGGAACACTGAAGCTTTCTTT.

The chain joins TRBV5-1 to TRBJ1-2, with D possibly matching TRBD1 (5 bases). Germline V gives CDR1 SGHRS, CDR2 YFSETQ. V was cut by 0 bases and J by 3 bases, with 9 bases left in between. This CDR3 spans 14 amino acids. DNA for the CDR3: TGCGCCAGCAGCTTGGATGGGGGGGACTATGGCTACACCTTC. This sequence encodes CASSLDGGDYGYTF.

This chain uses TRBV2 with TRBJ1-3; no definite D call. There are 18 residues in the CDR3. The ends were cut back, 4 bases at V and 0 bases at J, with 19 bases in the middle. CDR1 is SNHLY and CDR2 is FYNNEI in the germline V gene. Here the CDR3 DNA reads TGTGCCAGCAGTGGGCAAACCGGCGGACCCGCCTCTGGAAACACCATATATTTT. Translation gives CASSGQTGGPASGNTIYF.

J is TRBJ2-2 and V is TRBV2; D may be TRBD2 (5 bases). This CDR3 is 16 amino acids long. Trimming left V 6 bases short and J 3 bases short, with 17 bases between. CDR1 and CDR2 (germline): SNHLY, FYNNEI. The CDR3 DNA is TGTGCCAGCAGGAGCTTCGAGGGAGCGGACACCGGGGAGCTGTTTTTT. Translation: CASRSFEGADTGELFF.